The present TCR beta chain was sequenced within a study of blood T cell repertoires in COVID-19. Whole-study context: Sources were T cells, B-cell-depleted T cells, or PBMCs; the material itself was cDNA or gDNA.

Sequencing used immunoSEQ multiplex PCR; TCRdb keeps in-frame clones, though not all of them. The sample carries just over 350,000 clones, approximately 86% recorded once. Trimming cost V 5 bases and J 15 bases; bases outside gene matches: 10. CDR1 LNHDA and CDR2 SQIVND come from the germline V gene (reference sequence). The CDR3 runs to 13 residues. The V call is TRBV19, the J call TRBJ2-1; 10 nucleotides agree with TRBD1. Material for sequencing was peripheral blood. This sequence was found in a woman aged 60-75 years with COVID-19, enrolled during active disease. CDR3 in amino acids: CASSSTPGTGVFF. For the CDR3, the DNA is TGTGCCAGTAGTTCAACTCCCGGGACAGGGGTGTTCTTC.